This T cell receptor beta chain is drawn from a study of T-cell memory formation after mild COVID-19 (dated by TCRdb to the early 2020s). About the study as a whole: TCR sequence clusters from the two donors were largely donor specific. In a couple of donors, T-cell clones that expanded and contracted after mild COVID-19 were tracked by sequencing TCRalpha and TCRbeta repertoires over time. The cohort was made up of two young adult volunteers, one female and one male, who were previously healthy.

CDR1 and CDR2, looked up from the germline V gene (reference sequence), are LNHDA and SQIVND. The V end gives up 3 bases and the J end 4 bases, leaving 9 bases in the junction not matched to a gene. From cysteine to phenylalanine, the CDR3 is 16 amino acids long. The kept DNA is CDR3 alone, 48 bases in frame from the first base. What the work shows at the level of the full study, not this receptor alone: Contracting CD4+ clones were located mainly in the CM and EM memory subsets, whereas CD8+ clones were found to be enriched in EMRA. The detection of some responding clones in pre-infection memory suggests that pre-existing cross-reactive memory T cells joined the SARS-CoV-2 response. Clones that contracted from day 15 to 85 showed balanced CD4/CD8 phenotypes, whereas a second wave of clones that expanded from day 15 to 37 leaned towards CD4+. Only a couple of mild cases were covered by the study, and larger cohorts that include severe cases with pre-infection samples were considered necessary. Whether the second-wave clones peaking on day 37 were SARS-CoV-2 specific was not confirmed.

PBMCs were isolated by Ficoll-Paque density gradient centrifugation. Instrument on record: Illumina NovaSeq 6000. TCRalpha and TCRbeta cDNA libraries were constructed by 5'RACE with constant-segment primers, with sample barcodes and unique molecular identifiers being introduced. Trizol reagent was used to extract RNA from every sample. Library amplification was performed in two PCR steps, and a second sample barcode and Illumina TruSeq adapters were introduced in the second step. The libraries were sequenced on an Illumina NovaSeq using 2 x 150 bp paired-end reads. The paper's data handling went like this. With migec v1.2.7, reads were demultiplexed and then collapsed into UMI-guided consensus sequences. With mixcr v2.1.11, UMI consensuses were aligned to TRA and TRB V and J templates and assembled into clonotypes. A clonotype was counted as expanded or contracted only if both edgeR and NoisET called the change significant, with noise models trained on biological replicates. For edgeR calls, a false discovery rate-adjusted p below 0.01 and a log2 fold-change threshold of 1 were applied. As an exploratory analysis of dynamics, max-normalized trajectories of the 1000 most abundant clonotypes were examined by PCA with hierarchical clustering. Separately sequenced CD4+ and CD8+ repertoires were used to assign the CD4 or CD8 phenotype of responding clones. TCRdb redid the processing of the public reads, applying fastp at Q25 and MiXCR, and retained in-frame beta chains. Records with the same CDR3 protein are collapsed into one entry carrying the most frequent genes and DNA. The V and J calls and clone size come from TCRdb's table, not from the authors' own analysis. This sample is represented by tens of thousands of distinct CDR3 sequences; less than 15% of them were singletons. The ten largest account for 24% of the sample.

Turning to this clonotype: Its antigen remains undetermined. Base qualities are not at hand, and no much larger clone is one base apart.

Specimen: PBMCs or a T cell subset sorted from them (not recorded which). The rearrangement combines TRBV19 with TRBJ1-5; TRBD1 aligns with 7 central bases. This clonotype was obtained from a man in his late teens or twenties who had mild COVID-19 (a few samples of this study predate the infection). The sample titles of this study are shuffled in the database, so cell type and time point are left out; the donor was told from shared clones. Here the CDR3 is given as CASSIFLAGQNQPQHF. In nucleotides, the sequence is TGTGCCAGTAGTATCTTTTTGGCGGGACAGAATCAGCCCCAGCATTTT.